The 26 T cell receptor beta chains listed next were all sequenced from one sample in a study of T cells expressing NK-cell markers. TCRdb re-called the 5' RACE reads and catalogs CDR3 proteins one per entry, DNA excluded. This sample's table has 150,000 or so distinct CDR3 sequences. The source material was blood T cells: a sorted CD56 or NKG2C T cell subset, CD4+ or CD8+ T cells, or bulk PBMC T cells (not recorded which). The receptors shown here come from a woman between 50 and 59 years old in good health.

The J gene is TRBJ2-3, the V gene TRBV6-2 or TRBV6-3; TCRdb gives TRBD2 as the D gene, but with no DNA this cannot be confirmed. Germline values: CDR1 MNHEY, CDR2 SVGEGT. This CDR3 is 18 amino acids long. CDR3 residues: CASSYSRPGLSKTDTQYF.

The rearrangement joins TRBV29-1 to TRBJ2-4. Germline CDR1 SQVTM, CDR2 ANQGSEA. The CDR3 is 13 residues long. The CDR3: CSVWTLAKNIQYF. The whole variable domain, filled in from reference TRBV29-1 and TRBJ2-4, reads SAVISQKPSRDICQRGTSLTIQCQVDSQVTMMFWYRQQPGQSLTLIATANQGSEATYESGFVIDKFPISRPNLTFSTLTVSNMSPEDSSIYLCSVWTLAKNIQYFGAGTRLSVL.

The CDR3 loop reads CASSPQTEAFF. The V and J genes are TRBV11-2 and TRBJ1-1. The CDR3 runs 11 residues. Per the germline V gene, CDR1 is SGHAT and CDR2 is FQNNGV.

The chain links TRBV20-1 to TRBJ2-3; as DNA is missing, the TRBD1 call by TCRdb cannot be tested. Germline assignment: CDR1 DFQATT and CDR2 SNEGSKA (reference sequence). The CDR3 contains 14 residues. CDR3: CSARGGGLVDTQYF.

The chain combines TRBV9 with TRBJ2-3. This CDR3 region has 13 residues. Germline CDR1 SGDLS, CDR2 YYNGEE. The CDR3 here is CASSSYFTDTQYF. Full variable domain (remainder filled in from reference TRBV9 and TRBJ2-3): DSGVTQTPKHLITATGQRVTLRCSPRSGDLSVYWYQQSLDQGLQFLIQYYNGEERAKGNILERFSAQQFPDLHSELNLSSLELGDSALYFCASSSYFTDTQYFGPGTRLTVL.

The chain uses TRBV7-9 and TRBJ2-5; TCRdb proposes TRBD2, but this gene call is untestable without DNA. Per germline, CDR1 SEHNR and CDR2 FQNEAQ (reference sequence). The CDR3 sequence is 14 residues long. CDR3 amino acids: CASTPQEGGETQYF. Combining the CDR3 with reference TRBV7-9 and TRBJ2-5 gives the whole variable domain DTGVSQNPRHKITKRGQNVTFRCDPISEHNRLYWYRQTLGQGPEFLTYFQNEAQLEKSRLLSDRFSAERPKGSFSTLEIQRTEQGDSAMYLCASTPQEGGETQYFGPGTRLLVL.

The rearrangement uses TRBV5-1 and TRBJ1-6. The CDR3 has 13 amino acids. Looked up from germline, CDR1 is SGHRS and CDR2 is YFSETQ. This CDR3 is CASSLTENSPLHF. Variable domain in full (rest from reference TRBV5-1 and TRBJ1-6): KAGVTQTPRYLIKTRGQQVTLSCSPISGHRSVSWYQQTPGQGLQFLFEYFSETQRNKGNFPGRFSGRQFSNSRSEMNVSTLELGDSALYLCASSLTENSPLHFGNGTRLTVT.

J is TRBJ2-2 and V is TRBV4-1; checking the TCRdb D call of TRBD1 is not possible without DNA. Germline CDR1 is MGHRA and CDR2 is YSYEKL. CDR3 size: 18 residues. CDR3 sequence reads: CASSQGFFTQGGTGELFF.

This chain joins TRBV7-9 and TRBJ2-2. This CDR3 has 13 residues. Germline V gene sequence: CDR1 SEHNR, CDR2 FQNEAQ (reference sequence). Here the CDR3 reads CASSDLGTGELFF.

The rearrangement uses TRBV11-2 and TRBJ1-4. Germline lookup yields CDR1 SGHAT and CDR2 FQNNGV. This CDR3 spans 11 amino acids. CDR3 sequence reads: CASSTDGKLFF. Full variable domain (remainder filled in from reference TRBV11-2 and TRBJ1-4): EAGVAQSPRYKIIEKRQSVAFWCNPISGHATLYWYQQILGQGPKLLIQFQNNGVVDDSQLPKDRFSAERLKGVDSTLKIQPAKLEDSAVYLCASSTDGKLFFGSGTQLSVL.

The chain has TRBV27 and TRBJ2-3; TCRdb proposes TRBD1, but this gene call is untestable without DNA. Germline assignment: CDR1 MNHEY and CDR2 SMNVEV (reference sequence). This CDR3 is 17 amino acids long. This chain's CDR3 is CASTILGGGSRTDTQYF.

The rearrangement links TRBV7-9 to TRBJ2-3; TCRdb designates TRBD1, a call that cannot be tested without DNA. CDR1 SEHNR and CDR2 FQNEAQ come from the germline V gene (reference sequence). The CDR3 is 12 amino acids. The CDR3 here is CASSRDADTQYF. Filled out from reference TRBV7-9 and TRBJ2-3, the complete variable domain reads DTGVSQNPRHKITKRGQNVTFRCDPISEHNRLYWYRQTLGQGPEFLTYFQNEAQLEKSRLLSDRFSAERPKGSFSTLEIQRTEQGDSAMYLCASSRDADTQYFGPGTRLTVL.

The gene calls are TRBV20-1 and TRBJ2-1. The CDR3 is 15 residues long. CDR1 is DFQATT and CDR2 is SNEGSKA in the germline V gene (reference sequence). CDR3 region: CSARDIQGSPNEQFF.

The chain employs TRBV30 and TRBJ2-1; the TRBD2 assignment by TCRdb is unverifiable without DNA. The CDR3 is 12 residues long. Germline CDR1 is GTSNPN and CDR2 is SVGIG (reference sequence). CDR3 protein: CAWRWAEGEQFF.

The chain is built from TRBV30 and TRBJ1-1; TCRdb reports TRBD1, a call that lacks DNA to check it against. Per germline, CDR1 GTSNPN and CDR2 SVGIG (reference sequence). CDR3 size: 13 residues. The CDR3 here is CAYRGPRNTEAFF.

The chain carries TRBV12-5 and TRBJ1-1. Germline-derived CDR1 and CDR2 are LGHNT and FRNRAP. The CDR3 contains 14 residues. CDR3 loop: CASGLVQGNTEAFF.

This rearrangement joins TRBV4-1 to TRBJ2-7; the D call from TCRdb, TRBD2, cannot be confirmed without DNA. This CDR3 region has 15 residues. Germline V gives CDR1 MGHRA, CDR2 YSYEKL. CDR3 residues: CASSQGLAEGYEQYF.

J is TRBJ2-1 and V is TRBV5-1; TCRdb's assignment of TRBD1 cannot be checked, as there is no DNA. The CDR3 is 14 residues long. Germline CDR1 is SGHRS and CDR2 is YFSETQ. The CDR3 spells CASSLVGTNPEQFF.

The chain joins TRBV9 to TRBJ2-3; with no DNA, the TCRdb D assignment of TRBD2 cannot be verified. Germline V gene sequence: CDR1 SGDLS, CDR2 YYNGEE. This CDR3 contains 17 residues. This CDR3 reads CASSFPGLAADTDTQYF.

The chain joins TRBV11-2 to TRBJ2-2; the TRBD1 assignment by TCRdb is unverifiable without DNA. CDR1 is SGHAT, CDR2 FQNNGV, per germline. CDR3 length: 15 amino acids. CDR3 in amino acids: CASRTYGQNTGELFF.

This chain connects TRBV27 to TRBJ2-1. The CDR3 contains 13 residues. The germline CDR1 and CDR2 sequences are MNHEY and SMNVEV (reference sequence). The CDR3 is CASSLSIYNEQFF.

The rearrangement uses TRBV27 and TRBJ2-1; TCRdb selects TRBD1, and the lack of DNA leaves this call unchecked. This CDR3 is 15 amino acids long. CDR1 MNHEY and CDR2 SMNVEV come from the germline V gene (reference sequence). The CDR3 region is CASSLAFRGDNEQFF.

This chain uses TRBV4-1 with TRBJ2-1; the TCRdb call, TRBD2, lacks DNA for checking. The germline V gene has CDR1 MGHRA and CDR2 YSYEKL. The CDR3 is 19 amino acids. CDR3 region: CASSPELAGGLHSYNEQFF.

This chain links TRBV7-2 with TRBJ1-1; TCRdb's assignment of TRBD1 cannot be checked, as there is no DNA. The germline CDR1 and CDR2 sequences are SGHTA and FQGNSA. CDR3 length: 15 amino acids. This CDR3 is CASSAHRVGNTEAFF. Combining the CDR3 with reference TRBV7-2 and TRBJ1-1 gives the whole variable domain GAGVSQSPSNKVTEKGKDVELRCDPISGHTALYWYRQSLGQGLEFLIYFQGNSAPDKSGLPSDRFSAERTGGSVSTLTIQRTQQEDSAVYLCASSAHRVGNTEAFFGQGTRLTVV.

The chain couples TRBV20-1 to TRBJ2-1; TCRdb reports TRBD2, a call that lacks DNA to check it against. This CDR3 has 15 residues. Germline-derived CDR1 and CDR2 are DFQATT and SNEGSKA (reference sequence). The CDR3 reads CSASYAGGGYNEQFF.

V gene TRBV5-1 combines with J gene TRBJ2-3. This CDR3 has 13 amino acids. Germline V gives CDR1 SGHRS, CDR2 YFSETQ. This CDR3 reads CASSWDHTDTQYF.